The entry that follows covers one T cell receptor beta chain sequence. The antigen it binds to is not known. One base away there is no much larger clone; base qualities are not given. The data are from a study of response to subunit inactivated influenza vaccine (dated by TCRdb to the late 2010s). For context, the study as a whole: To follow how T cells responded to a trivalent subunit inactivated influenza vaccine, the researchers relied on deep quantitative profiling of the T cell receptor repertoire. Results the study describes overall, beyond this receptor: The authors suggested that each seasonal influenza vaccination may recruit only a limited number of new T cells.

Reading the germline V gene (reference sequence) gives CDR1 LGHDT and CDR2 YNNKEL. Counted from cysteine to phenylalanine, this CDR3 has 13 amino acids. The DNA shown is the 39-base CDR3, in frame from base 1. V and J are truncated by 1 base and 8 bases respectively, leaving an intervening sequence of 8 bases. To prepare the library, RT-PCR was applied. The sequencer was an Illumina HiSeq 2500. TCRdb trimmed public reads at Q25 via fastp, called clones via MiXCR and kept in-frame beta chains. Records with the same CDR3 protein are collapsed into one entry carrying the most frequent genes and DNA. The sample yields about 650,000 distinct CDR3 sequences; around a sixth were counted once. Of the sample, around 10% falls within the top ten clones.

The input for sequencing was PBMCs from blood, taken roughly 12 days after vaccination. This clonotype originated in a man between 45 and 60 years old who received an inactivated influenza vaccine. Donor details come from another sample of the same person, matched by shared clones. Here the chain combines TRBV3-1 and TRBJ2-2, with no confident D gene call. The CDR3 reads CASSQVSSGELFF. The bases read TGTGCCAGCAGCCAAGTCAGCTCGGGGGAGCTGTTTTTT. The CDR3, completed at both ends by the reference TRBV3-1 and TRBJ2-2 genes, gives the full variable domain DTAVSQTPKYLVTQMGNDKSIKCEQNLGHDTMYWYKQDSKKFLKIMFSYNNKELIINETVPNRFSPKSPDKAHLNLHINSLELGDSAVYFCASSQVSSGELFFGEGSRLTVL.